This T cell receptor (beta chain) was identified in a study of blood T cell repertoires in COVID-19. Looking at the study overall: The analysed material was cDNA or gDNA that came from T cells, B-cell-depleted T cells, or PBMCs.

In the authors' workflow: It was from reference gene primer amplification that nucleated cell counts were estimated. This table comes from immunoSEQ multiplex PCR, and its TCRdb copy is limited to in-frame clones, with some not included. The V and J calls and clone size are taken from that table; D and trimming were inferred from the DNA. The data show about 100,000 clones, about 86% seen once. From germline, CDR1 is SGHRS and CDR2 YFSETQ. Trimming cost V 7 bases and J 4 bases, with 15 bases left between them. CDR3 length: 13 residues. This clone was observed a single time. Sequencing used PBMCs or T cells enriched from blood (not recorded which). The sequence was collected from a woman aged 45-65 years who had recovered from COVID-19. The chain links TRBV5-1 to TRBJ2-7, with D perhaps matching TRBD2 (5 bases). In DNA, the CDR3 is TGCGCCAGCGGGGTTAGCGCGAGGTACGAGCAGTACTTC. This encodes CASGVSARYEQYF.